Listed below are T cell receptor beta chains from one sample, sequenced in a study of cytomegalovirus exposure and HLA in healthy donors. Assay used: immunoSEQ multiplex PCR; TCRdb lists only in-frame clones, some missing. The sample carries 95,000 to 100,000 clones, over 60% recorded once. Input material: PBMCs. The receptors derive from a female donor in good health and CMV-seronegative. Both conserved end residues are part of each CDR3. The D gene is left open where the match is weak. Where a row states a size, it is once, few, many or the class of an expanded clone; other rows omit it.

D	V	J	size	CDR3	DNA
TRBD2	TRBV11-1	TRBJ2-7	.	CASSVTTSGGETYEQYF	TGTGCCAGCAGCGTAACAACTAGCGGAGGGGAAACCTACGAGCAGTACTTC
TRBD2	TRBV2	TRBJ2-6	.	CASSRGGGGANVLTF	TGTGCCAGCAGTCGGGGGGGCGGTGGGGCCAACGTCCTGACTTTC
TRBD2	TRBV7-9	TRBJ2-5	once	CSSSLAVAGKETQYF	TGTTCCAGCAGCTTAGCCGTAGCGGGTAAAGAGACCCAGTACTTC
TRBD2	TRBV5-1	TRBJ2-3	.	CASSLTSGGADTQYF	TGCGCCAGCAGCTTGACTAGCGGGGGGGCTGATACGCAGTATTTT
.	TRBV2	TRBJ1-3	.	CASSAPPDRPGDTIYF	TGTGCCAGCAGTGCCCCCCCCGACAGGCCCGGGGACACCATATATTTT
.	TRBV14	TRBJ2-7	.	CASSQQETHDGNF	TGTGCCAGCAGCCAACAGGAAACGCACGACGGGAACTTC
TRBD1	TRBV5-6	TRBJ1-5	once	CASSPGGGTGDQPQHF	TGTGCCAGCAGCCCGGGGGGTGGGACAGGGGACCAGCCCCAGCATTTT
.	TRBV18	TRBJ1-3	.	CASSPFTGTTSGNTIYF	TGTGCCAGCTCACCATTTACGGGTACAACCTCTGGAAACACCATATATTTT
TRBD1	TRBV6-6	TRBJ2-1	.	CASSWGQGYNEQFF	TGTGCCAGCAGTTGGGGACAGGGTTACAATGAGCAGTTCTTC
.	TRBV7-2	TRBJ2-7	.	CASSFLVGGVGEQYF	TGTGCCAGCAGCTTTCTGGTGGGAGGCGTCGGAGAGCAGTACTTC
.	TRBV4-1	TRBJ1-1	.	CASSGRNTEAFF	TGCGCCAGCAGCGGGAGGAACACTGAAGCTTTCTTT
.	TRBV5-4	TRBJ2-1	.	CASSSLVTGGNEQFF	TGTGCCAGCAGCTCCCTAGTGACCGGGGGCAATGAGCAGTTCTTC
.	TRBV27	TRBJ1-6	.	CASSSRQSYNSPLHF	TGTGCCAGCAGTTCTCGACAGTCTTATAATTCACCCCTCCACTTT
TRBD2	TRBV19	TRBJ2-5	.	CASSPRKRDLFMKQYF	TGTGCCAGTAGTCCCCGGAAGCGGGACCTTTTTATGAAGCAGTACTTC